This T cell receptor (beta chain) was identified in a study of T cells in localized non-small cell lung cancer. This clone appeared a single time. Its antigen is not known. This CDR3 region has 12 residues. Trimming removed 6 bases at V and 9 bases at J, with 9 bases between. The V gene's germline CDR1 is ENHRY and CDR2 SYGVKD. The study, taken as a whole, reports: In adjacent lung, a median around 57 of the top 100 tumor clones were found. Prolonged overall survival went with higher T cell density in the blood. In uninvolved adjacent lung, T cell clonality reached its highest value, exceeding tumor. As only one tumor region underwent sequencing, heterogeneity remains possible.

Generated by immunoSEQ multiplex PCR, the TCRdb table keeps only in-frame clones and is missing some. The table records 9,000 or so clones, around 90% of them present only once. This receptor was identified in a woman aged 35-75 years with stage I squamous cell lung carcinoma. Sequences were derived from peripheral blood, sampled before any cancer treatment. The gene calls are TRBV10-3 and TRBJ1-6; D is possibly TRBD1 (5 bases). CDR3 sequence: CAISRGVSPLHF. DNA of the CDR3: TGTGCCATCAGCAGAGGGGTTTCACCCCTCCACTTT.